Given below is one T cell receptor beta chain in context. Germline V gene data show CDR1 as SNHLY and CDR2 as FYNNEI. V lost 8 bases and J lost 10; bases outside the gene matches: 9. The CDR3 consists of 12 residues. The data stem from a study of cytomegalovirus exposure and HLA in healthy donors. Primers included in the PCR were 60 Vbeta and 13 Jbeta primers. Sequenced by immunoSEQ multiplex PCR; TCRdb stores in-frame clones only, minus some. The profile shows 130,000 to 150,000 clones, 82% of them singletons. The sequencing sample was made of PBMCs. This chain uses TRBV2 with TRBJ2-3, with 7 positions matching TRBD2. The receptor's source is a male donor in good health and CMV-seronegative. The CDR3 coding sequence is TGTGCCAGCTCAATAGGGGAGGGATCGCAGTATTTT. It translates to CASSIGEGSQYF.